This is a list of T cell receptor beta chains from one sample in a study of monozygotic twins with inflammatory bowel disease. One entry per CDR3 protein, without DNA, is what TCRdb gives after re-calling the 5' RACE reads. Its table records more than 300,000 distinct CDR3 sequences. What was sequenced was blood. The receptor source for this set is a human donor with ulcerative colitis or Crohn's disease, or a healthy co-twin of an affected twin (not recorded which). The CDR3 runs from the conserved cysteine through the conserved F or W.

v_call: TRBV11-3
j_call: TRBJ2-7
cdr3_aa: CASSLDPREIKQYF

v_call: TRBV4-2
j_call: TRBJ2-1
cdr3_aa: CASSQALAELYNEQFF

v_call: TRBV6-2/TRBV6-3
j_call: TRBJ2-7
cdr3_aa: CASSYRGTITYEQYF

v_call: TRBV7-9
j_call: TRBJ2-7
cdr3_aa: CASSPSETAYEQYF

v_call: TRBV7-9
j_call: TRBJ1-3
cdr3_aa: CASIEQGSGNTIYF

v_call: TRBV10-3
j_call: TRBJ2-2
cdr3_aa: CAIRPGTANTGELFF

v_call: TRBV11-1
j_call: TRBJ2-7
cdr3_aa: CASSPRDVPYEQYF

v_call: TRBV29-1
j_call: TRBJ2-5
cdr3_aa: CSVEGGGPQETQYF

v_call: TRBV2
j_call: TRBJ2-1
cdr3_aa: CASSEGGGALSNEQFF

v_call: TRBV6-5
j_call: TRBJ2-1
cdr3_aa: CASSYGPQRGRYNEQFF

v_call: TRBV6-5
j_call: TRBJ1-2
cdr3_aa: CASSSGSYGYTF

v_call: TRBV7-2
j_call: TRBJ1-3
cdr3_aa: CASSFNPGSGNTIYF

v_call: TRBV4-3
j_call: TRBJ2-7
cdr3_aa: CASSQSATGEYYVEQYF

v_call: TRBV5-1
j_call: TRBJ2-1
cdr3_aa: CASSLAPQARTSYNEQFF

v_call: TRBV7-3
j_call: TRBJ2-3
cdr3_aa: CASSSQGSTDTQYF

v_call: TRBV20-1
j_call: TRBJ2-5
cdr3_aa: CSAPQGSETQYF

v_call: TRBV25-1
j_call: TRBJ2-7
cdr3_aa: CATSRESYEQYF

v_call: TRBV7-9
j_call: TRBJ2-1
cdr3_aa: CASNSRATSGTNEQFF

v_call: TRBV5-1
j_call: TRBJ2-3
cdr3_aa: CASSLELAGGTDTQYF

v_call: TRBV27
j_call: TRBJ1-1
cdr3_aa: CASSLSTGDGTEAFF

v_call: TRBV12-3/TRBV12-4
j_call: TRBJ1-2
cdr3_aa: CASSLEDHRRGYTF

v_call: TRBV7-9
j_call: TRBJ2-1
cdr3_aa: CASSLDRGRTYNEQFF

v_call: TRBV12-3/TRBV12-4
j_call: TRBJ1-5
cdr3_aa: CASSFGGAGNQPQHF

v_call: TRBV5-1
j_call: TRBJ2-2
cdr3_aa: CASSLGQMYTGELFF

v_call: TRBV29-1
j_call: TRBJ2-1
cdr3_aa: CSVEEGGGGSYNEQFF

v_call: TRBV7-2
j_call: TRBJ1-5
cdr3_aa: CASSLALGQGNNQPQHF

v_call: TRBV7-8
j_call: TRBJ2-2
cdr3_aa: CASSFTGGSTGELFF

v_call: TRBV12-3/TRBV12-4
j_call: TRBJ2-2
cdr3_aa: CASSLVLGRNTGELFF

v_call: TRBV6-1
j_call: TRBJ1-5
cdr3_aa: CASSGLTGTNQPQHF

v_call: TRBV29-1
j_call: TRBJ1-3
cdr3_aa: CSVEDVGGPYSGNTIYF

v_call: TRBV10-3
j_call: TRBJ2-7
cdr3_aa: CAISEDSYEQYF

v_call: TRBV29-1
j_call: TRBJ2-1
cdr3_aa: CSVSTGVNNEQFF

v_call: TRBV20-1
j_call: TRBJ1-1
cdr3_aa: CSARDKLQNTEAFF

v_call: TRBV2
j_call: TRBJ2-4
cdr3_aa: CASSLEAKNIQYF

v_call: TRBV6-5
j_call: TRBJ1-1
cdr3_aa: CASSYEGTANTEAFF

v_call: TRBV5-6
j_call: TRBJ1-5
cdr3_aa: CASSLAGGAGSFSNQPQHF